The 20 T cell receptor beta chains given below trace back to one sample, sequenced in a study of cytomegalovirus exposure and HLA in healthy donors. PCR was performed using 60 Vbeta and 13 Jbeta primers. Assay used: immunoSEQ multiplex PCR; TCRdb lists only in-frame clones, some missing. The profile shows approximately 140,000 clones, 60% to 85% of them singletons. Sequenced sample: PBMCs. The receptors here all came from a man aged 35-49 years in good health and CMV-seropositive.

The CDR3 nucleotides are TGTGCCAGCAGTCCTAGCGGGATTTCCTCCTACGAGCAGTACTTC. Protein sequence: CASSPSGISSYEQYF. This sequence joins TRBV6-5 and TRBJ2-7, with 9 bases lining up with TRBD2. The CDR3 has 15 amino acids. The V segment lost 5 bases and the J segment 0 bases; nucleotides outside the gene matches: 5. Germline V gene data show CDR1 as MNHEY and CDR2 as SVGAGI.

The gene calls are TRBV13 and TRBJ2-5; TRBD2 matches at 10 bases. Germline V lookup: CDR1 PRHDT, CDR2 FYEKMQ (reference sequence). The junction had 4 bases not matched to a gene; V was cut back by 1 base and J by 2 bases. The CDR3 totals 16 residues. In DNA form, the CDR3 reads TGTGCCAGCAGCTTAGTAGCGGGGGGCCTGCAAGAGACCCAGTACTTC. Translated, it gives CASSLVAGGLQETQYF.

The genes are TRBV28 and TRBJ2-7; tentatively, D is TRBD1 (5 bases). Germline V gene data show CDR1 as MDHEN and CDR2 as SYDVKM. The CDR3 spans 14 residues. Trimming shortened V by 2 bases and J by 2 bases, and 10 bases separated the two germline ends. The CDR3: CASSLVGRAYEQYF. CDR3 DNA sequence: TGTGCCAGCAGTTTAGTCGGCAGGGCCTACGAGCAGTACTTC.

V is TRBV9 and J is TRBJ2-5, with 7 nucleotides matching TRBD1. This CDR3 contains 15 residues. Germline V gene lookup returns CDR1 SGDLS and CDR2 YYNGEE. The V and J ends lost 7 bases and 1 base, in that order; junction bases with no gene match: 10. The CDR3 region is CASQGSTGSQETQYF. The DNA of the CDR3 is TGTGCCAGCCAGGGGTCGACAGGGAGCCAAGAGACCCAGTACTTC.

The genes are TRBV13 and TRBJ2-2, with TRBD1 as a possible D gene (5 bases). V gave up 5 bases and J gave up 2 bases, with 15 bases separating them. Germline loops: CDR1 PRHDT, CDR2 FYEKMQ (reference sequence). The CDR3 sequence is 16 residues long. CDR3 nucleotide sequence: TGTGCCAGCAGCCCTCGGAGACAGCAAAACACCGGGGAGCTGTTTTTT. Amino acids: CASSPRRQQNTGELFF.

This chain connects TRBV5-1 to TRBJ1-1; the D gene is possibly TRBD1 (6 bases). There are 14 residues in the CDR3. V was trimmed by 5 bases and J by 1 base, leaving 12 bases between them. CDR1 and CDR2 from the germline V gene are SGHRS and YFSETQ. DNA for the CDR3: TGCGCCAGCAGTATCTTACAGGGGAACACTGAAGCTTTCTTT. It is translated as CASSILQGNTEAFF.

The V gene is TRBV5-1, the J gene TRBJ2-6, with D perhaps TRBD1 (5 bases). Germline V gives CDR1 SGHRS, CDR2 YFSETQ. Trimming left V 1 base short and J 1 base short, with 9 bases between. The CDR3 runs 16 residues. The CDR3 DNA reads TGCGCCAGCAGCTTGACAACAGGTTCTGGGGCCAACGTCCTGACTTTC. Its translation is CASSLTTGSGANVLTF.

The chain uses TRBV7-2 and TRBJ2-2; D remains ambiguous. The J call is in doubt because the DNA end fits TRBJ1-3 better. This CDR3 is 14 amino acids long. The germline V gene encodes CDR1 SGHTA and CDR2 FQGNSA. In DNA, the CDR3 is TGTGCCACCTCGGGAGGGCGCTCTGGAAACACCATATATTTT. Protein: CATSGGRSGNTIYF.

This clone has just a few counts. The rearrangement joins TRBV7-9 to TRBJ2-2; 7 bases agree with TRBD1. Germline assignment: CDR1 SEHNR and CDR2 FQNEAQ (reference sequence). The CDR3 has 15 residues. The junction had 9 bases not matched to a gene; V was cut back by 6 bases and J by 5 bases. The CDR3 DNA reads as TGTGCCAGCAGGCCGAGACAGGGTCGGACCGGGGAGCTGTTTTTT. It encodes CASRPRQGRTGELFF.

The CDR3 spells CASSLFPPRSIQETQYF. The DNA for the CDR3 is TGCGCCAGCAGCTTGTTTCCGCCCAGGTCAATTCAAGAGACCCAGTACTTC. V is TRBV5-1 and J is TRBJ2-5, with D unresolved. CDR3 size: 17 residues. The V and J ends lost 1 base and 2 bases respectively, with 18 bases between them. CDR1 and CDR2 from the germline V gene are SGHRS and YFSETQ.

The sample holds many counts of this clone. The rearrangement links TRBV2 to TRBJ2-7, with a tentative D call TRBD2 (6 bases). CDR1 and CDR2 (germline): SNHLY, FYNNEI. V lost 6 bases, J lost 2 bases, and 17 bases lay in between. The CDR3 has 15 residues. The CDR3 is CASRGGGSGTYEQYF. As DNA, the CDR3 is TGTGCCAGCAGGGGGGGAGGAAGCGGTACCTACGAGCAGTACTTC.

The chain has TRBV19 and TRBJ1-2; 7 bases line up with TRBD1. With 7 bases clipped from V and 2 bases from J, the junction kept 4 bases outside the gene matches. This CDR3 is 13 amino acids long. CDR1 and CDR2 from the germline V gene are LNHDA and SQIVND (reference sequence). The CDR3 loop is CASTIQGNYGYTF. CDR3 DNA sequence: TGTGCCAGTACCATACAGGGGAACTATGGCTACACCTTC.

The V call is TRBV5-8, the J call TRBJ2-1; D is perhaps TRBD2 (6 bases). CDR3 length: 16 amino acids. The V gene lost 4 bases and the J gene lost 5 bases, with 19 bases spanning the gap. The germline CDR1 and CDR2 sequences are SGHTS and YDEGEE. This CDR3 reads CASSLHRGLTNNEQFF. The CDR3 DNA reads TGTGCCAGCAGCCTCCACCGGGGACTTACAAACAATGAGCAGTTCTTC.

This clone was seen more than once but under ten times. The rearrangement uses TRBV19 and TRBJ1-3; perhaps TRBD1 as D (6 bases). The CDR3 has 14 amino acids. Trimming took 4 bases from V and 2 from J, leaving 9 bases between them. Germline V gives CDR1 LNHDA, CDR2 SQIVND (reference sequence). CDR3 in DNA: TGTGCCAGTAGTACAGGGACAACTGGAAACACCATATATTTT. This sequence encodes CASSTGTTGNTIYF.

The CDR3 loop is CASSLPWDRGVWNYGYTF. The CDR3 DNA sequence: TGTGCCAGCAGCTTGCCATGGGACAGGGGAGTTTGGAACTATGGCTACACCTTC. V is TRBV5-4 and J is TRBJ1-2; 10 positions match TRBD1. Germline V gives CDR1 SGHNT, CDR2 YYREEE (reference sequence). J lost 2 bases, V lost 1 base, and 11 bases had no gene match. This CDR3 region has 18 residues.

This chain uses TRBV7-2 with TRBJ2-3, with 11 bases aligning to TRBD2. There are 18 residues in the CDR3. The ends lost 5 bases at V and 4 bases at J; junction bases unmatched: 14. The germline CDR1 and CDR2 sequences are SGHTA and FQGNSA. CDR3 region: CASSPGPPLAGGADTQYF. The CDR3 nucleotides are TGTGCCAGCAGCCCGGGCCCCCCTCTAGCGGGAGGTGCAGATACGCAGTATTTT.

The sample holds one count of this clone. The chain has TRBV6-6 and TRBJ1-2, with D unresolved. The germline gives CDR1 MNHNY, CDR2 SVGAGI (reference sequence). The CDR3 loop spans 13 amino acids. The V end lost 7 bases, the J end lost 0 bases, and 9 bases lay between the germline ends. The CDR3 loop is CASNMAPNYGYTF. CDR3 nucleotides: TGTGCCAGCAACATGGCCCCTAACTATGGCTACACCTTC.

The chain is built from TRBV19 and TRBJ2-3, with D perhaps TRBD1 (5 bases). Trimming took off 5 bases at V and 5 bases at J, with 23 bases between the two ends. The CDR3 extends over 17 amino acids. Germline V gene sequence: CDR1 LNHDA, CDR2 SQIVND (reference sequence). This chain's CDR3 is CASSGPLGRGVKDTQYF. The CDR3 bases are TGTGCCAGTAGTGGTCCCCTCGGAAGGGGTGTGAAAGATACGCAGTATTTT.

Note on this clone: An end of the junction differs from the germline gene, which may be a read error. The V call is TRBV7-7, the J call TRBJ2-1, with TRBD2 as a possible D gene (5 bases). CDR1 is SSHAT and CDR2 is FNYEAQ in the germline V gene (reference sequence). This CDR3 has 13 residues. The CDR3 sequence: CASSSPSTDEQFF. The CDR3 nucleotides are TGTGCTAGCAGCTCTCCTAGCACCGATGAGCAGTTCTTC.

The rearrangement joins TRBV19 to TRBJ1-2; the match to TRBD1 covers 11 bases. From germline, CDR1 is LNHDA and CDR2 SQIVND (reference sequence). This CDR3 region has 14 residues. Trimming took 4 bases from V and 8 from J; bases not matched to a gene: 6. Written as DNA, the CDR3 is TGTGCCAGTAGTACCGGACAGGGGGCAGGAGGCTACACCTTC. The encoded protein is CASSTGQGAGGYTF.